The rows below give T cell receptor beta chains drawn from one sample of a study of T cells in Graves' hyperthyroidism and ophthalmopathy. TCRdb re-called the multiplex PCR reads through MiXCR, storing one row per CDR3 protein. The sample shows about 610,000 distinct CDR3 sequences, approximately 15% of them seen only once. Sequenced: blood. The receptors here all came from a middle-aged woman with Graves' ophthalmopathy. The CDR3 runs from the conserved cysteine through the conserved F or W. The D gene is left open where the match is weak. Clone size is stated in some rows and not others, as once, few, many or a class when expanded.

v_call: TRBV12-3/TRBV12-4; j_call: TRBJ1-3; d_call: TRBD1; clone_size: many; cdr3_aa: CASSSRQGYSGNTIYF; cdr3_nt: TGTGCCAGCAGTTCCCGACAGGGGTACTCCGGAAACACCATATATTTT
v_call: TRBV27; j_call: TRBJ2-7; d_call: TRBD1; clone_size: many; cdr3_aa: CASKARDRNNEQYF; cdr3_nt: TGTGCCAGCAAGGCCCGGGACAGGAACAACGAGCAGTACTTC
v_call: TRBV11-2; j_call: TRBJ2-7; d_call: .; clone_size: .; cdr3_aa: CASSLDHGAFYEQYF; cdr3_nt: TGTGCCAGCAGCTTAGACCACGGGGCTTTCTACGAGCAGTACTTC
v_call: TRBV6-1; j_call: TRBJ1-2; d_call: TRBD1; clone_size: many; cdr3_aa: CASSAGQDYGYTF; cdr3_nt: TGTGCCAGCAGTGCTGGACAGGACTATGGCTACACCTTC
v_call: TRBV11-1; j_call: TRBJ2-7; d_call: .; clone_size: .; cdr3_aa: CASSLAAGLSYEQYF; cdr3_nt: TGTGCCAGCAGCTTGGCCGCGGGACTGTCCTACGAGCAGTACTTC
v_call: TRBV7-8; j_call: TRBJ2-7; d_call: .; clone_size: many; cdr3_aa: CASSLTGQSYEQYF; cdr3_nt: TGTGCCAGCAGCCTAACCGGACAGTCCTACGAGCAGTACTTC
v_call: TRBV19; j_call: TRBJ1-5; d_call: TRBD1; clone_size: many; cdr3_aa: CASNRGNQPQHF; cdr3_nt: TGTGCCAGCAACAGGGGTAATCAGCCCCAGCATTTT
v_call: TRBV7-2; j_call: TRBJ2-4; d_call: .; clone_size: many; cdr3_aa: CASSLATGGAKNIQYF; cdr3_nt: TGTGCCAGCAGCTTAGCAACTGGGGGAGCCAAAAACATTCAGTACTTC
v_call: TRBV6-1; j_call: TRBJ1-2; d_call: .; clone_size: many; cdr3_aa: CASSRGPGSGGGYTF; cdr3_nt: TGTGCCAGCAGTCGGGGCCCCGGGTCGGGCGGAGGCTACACCTTC
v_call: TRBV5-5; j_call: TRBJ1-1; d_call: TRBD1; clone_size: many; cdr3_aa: CASSLNQRQGEGEAFF; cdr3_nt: TGTGCCAGCAGCTTGAATCAACGACAGGGGGAAGGTGAAGCTTTCTTT
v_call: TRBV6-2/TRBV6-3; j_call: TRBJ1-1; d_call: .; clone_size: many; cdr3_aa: CASRKAANTEAFF; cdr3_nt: TGTGCCAGCAGGAAGGCAGCGAACACTGAAGCTTTCTTT
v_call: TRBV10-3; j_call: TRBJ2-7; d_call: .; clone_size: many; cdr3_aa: CAVSGSSYEQYF; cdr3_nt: TGTGCCGTATCAGGGTCCTCCTACGAGCAGTACTTC
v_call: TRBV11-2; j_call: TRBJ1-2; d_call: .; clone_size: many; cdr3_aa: CASTSGVPMGYTF; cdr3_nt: TGTGCCAGCACCTCGGGAGTTCCTATGGGGTACACCTTC
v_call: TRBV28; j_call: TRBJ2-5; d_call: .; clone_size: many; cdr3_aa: CASSFWSQETQYF; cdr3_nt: TGTGCCAGCAGTTTTTGGAGTCAAGAGACCCAGTACTTC
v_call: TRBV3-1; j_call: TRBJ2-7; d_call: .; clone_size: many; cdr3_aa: CASSQGSWPYEQYF; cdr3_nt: TGTGCCAGCAGCCAAGGAAGTTGGCCCTACGAGCAGTACTTC
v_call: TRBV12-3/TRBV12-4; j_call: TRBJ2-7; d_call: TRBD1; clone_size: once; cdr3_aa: CASRQGQGARYEQYF; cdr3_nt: TGTGCCAGCAGGCAGGGACAGGGGGCGCGATACGAGCAGTACTTC
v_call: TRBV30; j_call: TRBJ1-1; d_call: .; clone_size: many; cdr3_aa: CAWSVDGGNTEAFF; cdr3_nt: TGTGCCTGGAGTGTAGATGGGGGAAACACTGAAGCTTTCTTT
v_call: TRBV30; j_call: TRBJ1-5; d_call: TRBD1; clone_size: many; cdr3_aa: CAWSQGADQPQHF; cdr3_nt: TGTGCCTGGAGTCAGGGGGCGGATCAGCCCCAGCATTTT
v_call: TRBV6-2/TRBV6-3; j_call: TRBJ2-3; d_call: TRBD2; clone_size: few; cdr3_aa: CASSYTQGLAGDFHTQYF; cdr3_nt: TGTGCCAGCAGTTACACCCAGGGACTAGCGGGAGATTTCCATACGCAGTATTTT
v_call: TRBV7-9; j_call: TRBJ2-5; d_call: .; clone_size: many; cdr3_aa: CASSLVRGIAETQYF; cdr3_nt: TGTGCCAGCAGCTTAGTCCGGGGGATAGCGGAGACCCAGTACTTC
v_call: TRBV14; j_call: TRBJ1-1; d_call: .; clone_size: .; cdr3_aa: CASSGGLGTEAFF; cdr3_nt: TGTGCCAGCAGTGGAGGGTTGGGGACTGAAGCTTTCTTT
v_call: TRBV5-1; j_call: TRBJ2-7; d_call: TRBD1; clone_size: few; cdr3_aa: CASSSGQNNYEQYF; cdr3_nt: TGCGCCAGCAGCTCGGGACAGAACAACTACGAGCAGTACTTC
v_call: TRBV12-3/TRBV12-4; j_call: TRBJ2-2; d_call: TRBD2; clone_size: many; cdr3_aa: CASSLGLAGLRTGELFF; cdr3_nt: TGTGCCAGCAGCCTTGGACTAGCGGGACTTCGGACCGGGGAGCTGTTTTTT
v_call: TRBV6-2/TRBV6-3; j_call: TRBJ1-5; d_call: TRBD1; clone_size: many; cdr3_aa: CASSYSKGTGSFYSNQPQHF; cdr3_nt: TGTGCCAGCAGTTACTCGAAGGGGACAGGGTCTTTTTATAGCAATCAGCCCCAGCATTTT
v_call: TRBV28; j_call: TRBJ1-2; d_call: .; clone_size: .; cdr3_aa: CASSLRSGGYGYTF; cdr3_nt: TGTGCCAGCAGTTTAAGGTCCGGGGGCTATGGCTACACCTTC
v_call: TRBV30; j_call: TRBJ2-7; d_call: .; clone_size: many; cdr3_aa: CAWSVQFHEQYF; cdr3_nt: TGTGCCTGGAGTGTCCAATTCCACGAGCAGTACTTC
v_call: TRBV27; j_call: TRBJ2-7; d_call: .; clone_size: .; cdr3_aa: CASRTIADEQYF; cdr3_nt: TGTGCCAGCAGAACAATAGCGGATGAGCAGTACTTC
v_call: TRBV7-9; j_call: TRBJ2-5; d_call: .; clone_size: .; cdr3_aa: CASSFPSSAGETQYF; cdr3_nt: TGTGCCAGCAGCTTCCCCTCTAGCGCAGGAGAGACCCAGTACTTC
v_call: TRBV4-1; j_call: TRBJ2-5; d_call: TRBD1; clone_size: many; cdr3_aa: CASSQEGGRAAQYF; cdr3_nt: TGCGCCAGCAGCCAAGAAGGGGGCAGGGCGGCCCAGTACTTC
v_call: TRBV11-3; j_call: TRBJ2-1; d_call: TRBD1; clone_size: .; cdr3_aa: CASSSRGQALPSEQFF; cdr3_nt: TGTGCCAGCAGCTCGCGGGGACAGGCCCTACCAAGTGAGCAGTTCTTC
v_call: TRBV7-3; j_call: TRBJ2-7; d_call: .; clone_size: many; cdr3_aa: CASSLTGGGHYEQYF; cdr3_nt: TGTGCCAGCAGCTTAACAGGGGGAGGGCACTACGAGCAGTACTTC
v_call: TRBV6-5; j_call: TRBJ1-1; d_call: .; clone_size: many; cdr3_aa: CASSYGLVEAFF; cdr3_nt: TGTGCCAGCAGTTACGGTCTAGTTGAAGCTTTCTTT
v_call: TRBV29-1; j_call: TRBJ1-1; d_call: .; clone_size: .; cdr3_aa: CSVARVNTEAFF; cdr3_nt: TGCAGCGTTGCCAGGGTGAATACTGAAGCTTTCTTT
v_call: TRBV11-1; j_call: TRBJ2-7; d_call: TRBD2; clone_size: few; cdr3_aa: CASSSPELTAGGLYEQYF; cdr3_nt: TGTGCCAGCAGCTCCCCGGAGTTGACGGCGGGAGGTCTCTACGAGCAGTACTTC
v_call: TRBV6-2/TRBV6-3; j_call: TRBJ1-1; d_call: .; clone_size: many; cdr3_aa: CASSGRSREAFF; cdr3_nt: TGTGCCAGCAGTGGGAGGAGCAGGGAAGCTTTCTTT
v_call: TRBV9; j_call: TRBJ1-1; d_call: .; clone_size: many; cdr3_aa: CASSPHEGPYRNTEAFF; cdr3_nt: TGTGCCAGCAGTCCCCATGAGGGCCCGTACAGGAACACTGAAGCTTTCTTT
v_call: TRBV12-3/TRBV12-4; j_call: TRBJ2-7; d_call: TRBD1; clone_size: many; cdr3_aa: CASRPGQGNDEQYF; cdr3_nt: TGTGCCAGCAGACCGGGACAGGGGAACGACGAGCAGTACTTC
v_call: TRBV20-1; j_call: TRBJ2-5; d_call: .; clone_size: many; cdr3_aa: CSARALGGETQYF; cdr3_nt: TGCAGTGCTAGAGCCTTGGGAGGAGAGACCCAGTACTTC
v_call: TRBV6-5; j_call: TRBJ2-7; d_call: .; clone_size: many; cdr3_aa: CASSYSDDRQYF; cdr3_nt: TGTGCCAGCAGTTACTCAGATGATCGGCAGTACTTC
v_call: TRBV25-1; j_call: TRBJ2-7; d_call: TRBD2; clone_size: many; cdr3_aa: CATSLAGVYEQYF; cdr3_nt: TGTGCCACCTCACTAGCGGGTGTCTACGAGCAGTACTTC
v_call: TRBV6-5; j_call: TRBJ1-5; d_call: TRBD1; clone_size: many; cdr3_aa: CASRLDRGLQPQHF; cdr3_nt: TGTGCCAGCAGACTCGACAGGGGGCTCCAGCCCCAGCATTTT
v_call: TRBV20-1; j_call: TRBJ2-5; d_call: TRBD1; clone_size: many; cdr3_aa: CSAAPRGLRETQYF; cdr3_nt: TGCAGTGCCGCCCCCAGGGGGCTTCGAGAGACCCAGTACTTC
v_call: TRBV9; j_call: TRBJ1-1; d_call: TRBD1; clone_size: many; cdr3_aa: CASSVTGLGGEAFF; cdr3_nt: TGTGCCAGCAGCGTGACAGGGTTGGGTGGTGAAGCTTTCTTT
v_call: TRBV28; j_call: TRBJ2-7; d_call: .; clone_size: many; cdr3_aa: CASSGLEQYF; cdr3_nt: TGTGCCAGCAGTGGACTGGAGCAGTACTTC
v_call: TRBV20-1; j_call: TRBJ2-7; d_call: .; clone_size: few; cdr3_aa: CSASQARAWGEQYF; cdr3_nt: TGCAGTGCTTCCCAGGCAAGGGCCTGGGGCGAGCAGTACTTC
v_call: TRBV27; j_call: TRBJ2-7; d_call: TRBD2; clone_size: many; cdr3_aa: CASSPTSLRYEQYF; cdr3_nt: TGTGCCAGCAGTCCGACTAGCTTACGCTACGAGCAGTACTTC
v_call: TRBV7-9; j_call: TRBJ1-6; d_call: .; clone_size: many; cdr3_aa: CASSLGAVLSSPLHF; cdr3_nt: TGTGCCAGCAGCTTAGGGGCTGTTCTGAGCTCACCCCTCCACTTT
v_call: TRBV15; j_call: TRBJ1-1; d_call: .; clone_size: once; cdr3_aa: CATSLPPGRRNTEAFF; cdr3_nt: TGTGCCACCAGCCTTCCCCCCGGACGGAGGAACACTGAAGCTTTCTTT
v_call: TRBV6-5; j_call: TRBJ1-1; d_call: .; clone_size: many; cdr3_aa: CASSLLVGNTEAFF; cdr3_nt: TGTGCCAGCAGTCTCCTCGTGGGAAACACTGAAGCTTTCTTT